This T cell receptor beta chain was sequenced in a study of patients and donors after allogeneic stem cell transplantation. TCRdb redid the calling of the RT-PCR reads with MiXCR, one entry per CDR3 protein. The sample lists approximately 98,000 distinct CDR3 sequences; roughly 37% were seen once. This CDR3 contains 14 residues. Trimming removed 5 bases from V and 3 bases from J, with 13 bases in between. Germline CDR1 SEHNR, CDR2 FQNEAQ (reference sequence). The sequence came from a human donor who was either an allogeneic HSCT recipient or a stem cell or donor lymphocyte infusion donor (not recorded which). It is not recorded whose cells these are; they may come from a transplant donor. The chain is built from TRBV7-9 and TRBJ2-5, with D hard to call. Sequencing was performed on blood, either unsorted or a sorted T cell fraction (not recorded which). In nucleotides, the CDR3 is TGTGCCAGCAGCCTCTGGACGTCCGAAGAGACCCAGTACTTC. This encodes CASSLWTSEETQYF. The variable domain in full, with the rest retrieved from reference TRBV7-9 and TRBJ2-5, is DTGVSQNPRHKITKRGQNVTFRCDPISEHNRLYWYRQTLGQGPEFLTYFQNEAQLEKSRLLSDRFSAERPKGSFSTLEIQRTEQGDSAMYLCASSLWTSEETQYFGPGTRLLVL.